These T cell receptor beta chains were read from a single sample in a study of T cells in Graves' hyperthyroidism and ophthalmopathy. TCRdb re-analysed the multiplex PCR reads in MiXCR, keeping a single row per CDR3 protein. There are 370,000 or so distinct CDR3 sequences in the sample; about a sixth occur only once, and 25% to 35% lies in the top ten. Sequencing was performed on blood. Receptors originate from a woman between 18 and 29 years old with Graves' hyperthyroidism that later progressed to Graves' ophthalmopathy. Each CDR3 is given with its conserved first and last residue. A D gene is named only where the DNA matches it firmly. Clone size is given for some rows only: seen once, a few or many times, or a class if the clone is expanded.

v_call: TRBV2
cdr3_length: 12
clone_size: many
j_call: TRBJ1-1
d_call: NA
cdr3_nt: TGTGCCAGCAGTGAGCAGCTCAGTGAAGCTTTCTTT
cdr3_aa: CASSEQLSEAFF

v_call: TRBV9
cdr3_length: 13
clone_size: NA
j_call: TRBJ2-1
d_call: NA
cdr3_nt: TGTGCCAGCAGCGTAGGGGGCCACAATGAGCAGTTCTTC
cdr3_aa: CASSVGGHNEQFF

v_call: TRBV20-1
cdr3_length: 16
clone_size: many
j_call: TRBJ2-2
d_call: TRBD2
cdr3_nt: TGCAGTGCTAGAGATCCGACTAGCGGGAGTTCCGGGGAGCTGTTTTTT
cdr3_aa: CSARDPTSGSSGELFF

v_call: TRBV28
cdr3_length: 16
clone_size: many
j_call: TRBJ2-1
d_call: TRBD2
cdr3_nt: TGTGCCAGCAGTTCGCGACTAGCGGGAGGGCAAAATGAGCAGTTCTTC
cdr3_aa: CASSSRLAGGQNEQFF

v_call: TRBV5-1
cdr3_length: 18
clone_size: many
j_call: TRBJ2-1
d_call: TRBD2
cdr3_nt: TGCGCCAGCAGCCCTAGCCCGACTAGCATGGTCTCCTACAATGAGCAGTTCTTC
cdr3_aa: CASSPSPTSMVSYNEQFF

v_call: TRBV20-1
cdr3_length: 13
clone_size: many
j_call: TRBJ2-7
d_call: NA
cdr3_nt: TGCAGTGCTAGAGTTGCGGGAACCTACGAGCAGTACTTC
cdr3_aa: CSARVAGTYEQYF

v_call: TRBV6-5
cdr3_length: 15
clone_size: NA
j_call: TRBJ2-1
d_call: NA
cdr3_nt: TGTGCCAGCGTTGCCACAGGGAGCTCCTACAATGAGCAGTTCTTC
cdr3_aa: CASVATGSSYNEQFF

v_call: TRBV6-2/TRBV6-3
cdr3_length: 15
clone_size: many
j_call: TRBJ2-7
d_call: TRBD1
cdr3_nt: TGTGCCAGCAGTTTCAACAGGGGTTGGAGCTACGAGCAGTACTTC
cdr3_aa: CASSFNRGWSYEQYF

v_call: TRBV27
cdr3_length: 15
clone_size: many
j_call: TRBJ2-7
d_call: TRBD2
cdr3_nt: TGTGCCAGCAGTTTATCAACTAGCGGGAGATACGAGCAGTACTTC
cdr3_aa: CASSLSTSGRYEQYF

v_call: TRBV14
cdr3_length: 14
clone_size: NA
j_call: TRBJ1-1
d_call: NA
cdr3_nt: TGTGCCAGCAGTCTCGACAGCTTTAACACTGAAGCTTTCTTT
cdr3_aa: CASSLDSFNTEAFF

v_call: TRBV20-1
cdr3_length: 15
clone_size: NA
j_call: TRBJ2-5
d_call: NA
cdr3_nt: TGCAGTGCTGGTCACAGGGATATGTCCCAAGAGACCCAGTACTTC
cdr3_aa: CSAGHRDMSQETQYF

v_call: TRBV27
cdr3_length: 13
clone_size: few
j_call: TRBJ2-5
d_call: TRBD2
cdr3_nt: TGTGCCACCCGGACCAGGGAGGGAGAGACCCAGTACTTC
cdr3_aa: CATRTREGETQYF

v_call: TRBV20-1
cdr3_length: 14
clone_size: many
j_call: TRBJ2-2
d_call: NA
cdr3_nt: TGCAGTGCTTCGATCGGGTCACACGCCGGGGAGCTGTTTTTT
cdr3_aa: CSASIGSHAGELFF

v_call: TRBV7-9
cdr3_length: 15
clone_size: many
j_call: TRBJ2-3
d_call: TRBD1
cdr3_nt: TGTGCCAGCAGCTCGACAGGGCTACAGACAGATACGCAGTATTTT
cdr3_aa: CASSSTGLQTDTQYF

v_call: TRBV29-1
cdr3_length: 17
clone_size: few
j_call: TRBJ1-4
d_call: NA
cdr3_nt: TGCAGCGTTGTTTTGGATCCGAGACAGGCTACTAATGAAAAACTGTTTTTT
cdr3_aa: CSVVLDPRQATNEKLFF

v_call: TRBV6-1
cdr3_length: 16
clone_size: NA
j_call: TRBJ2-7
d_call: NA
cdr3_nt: TGTGCCAGCAGTGGACAGGCTAGCGGTACTTCCTACGAGCAGTACTTC
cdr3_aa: CASSGQASGTSYEQYF

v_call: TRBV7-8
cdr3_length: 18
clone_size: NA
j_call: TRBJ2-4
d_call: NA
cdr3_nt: TGTGCCAGCAGCCCGCTTAGGACAGCGTACTTAGCCAAAAACATTCAGTACTTC
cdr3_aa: CASSPLRTAYLAKNIQYF

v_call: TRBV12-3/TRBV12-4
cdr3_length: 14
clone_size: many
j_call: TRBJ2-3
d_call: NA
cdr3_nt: TGTGCCAGCAGTTTCTGGTTGGGGGCAGATACGCAGTATTTT
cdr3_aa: CASSFWLGADTQYF

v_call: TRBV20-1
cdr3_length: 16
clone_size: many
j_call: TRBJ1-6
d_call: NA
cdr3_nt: TGCAGTGCTACCAGGGCTTCAAGCTCCTATAATTCACCCCTCCACTTT
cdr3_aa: CSATRASSSYNSPLHF

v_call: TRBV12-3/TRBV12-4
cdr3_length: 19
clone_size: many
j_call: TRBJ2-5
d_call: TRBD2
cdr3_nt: TGTGCCAGCAGTTTACTCGACTCCCCTAGCGGGAGGGCCCAAGAGACCCAGTACTTC
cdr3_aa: CASSLLDSPSGRAQETQYF

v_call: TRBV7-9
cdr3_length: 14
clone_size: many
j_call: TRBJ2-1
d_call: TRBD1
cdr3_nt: TGTGCCAGCAGCACAGAACAGGGGGCGGATGAGCAGTTCTTC
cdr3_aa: CASSTEQGADEQFF

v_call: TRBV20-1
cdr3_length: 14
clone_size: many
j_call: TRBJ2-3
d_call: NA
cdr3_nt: TGCAGTGCGAGGAGAACCCTAATCACAGATACGCAGTATTTT
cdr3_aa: CSARRTLITDTQYF

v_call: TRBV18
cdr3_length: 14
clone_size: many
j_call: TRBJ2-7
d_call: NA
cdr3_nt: TGTGCCAGCTCACCTCTGGACACCATTGGGGAGCAGTACTTC
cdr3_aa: CASSPLDTIGEQYF

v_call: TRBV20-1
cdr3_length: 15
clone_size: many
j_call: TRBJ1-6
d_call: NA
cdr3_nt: TGCAGTGCGAGCCGGCAGAGCTCCTATAATTCACCCCTCCACTTT
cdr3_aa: CSASRQSSYNSPLHF

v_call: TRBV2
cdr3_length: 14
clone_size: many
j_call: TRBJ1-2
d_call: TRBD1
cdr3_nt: TGTGCCAGCACCGAAAGGACAGGGAGGAGTGGCTACACCTTC
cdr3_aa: CASTERTGRSGYTF

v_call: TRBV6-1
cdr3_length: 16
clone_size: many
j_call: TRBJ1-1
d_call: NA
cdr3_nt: TGTGCCACTACATCCGGGGGTTTTGAGATGAACACTGAAGCTTTCTTT
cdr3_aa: CATTSGGFEMNTEAFF

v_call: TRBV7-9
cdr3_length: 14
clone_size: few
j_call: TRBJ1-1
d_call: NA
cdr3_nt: TGTGCCAGCAGCCCAAATGGACCGGGCACTGAAGCTTTCTTT
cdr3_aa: CASSPNGPGTEAFF

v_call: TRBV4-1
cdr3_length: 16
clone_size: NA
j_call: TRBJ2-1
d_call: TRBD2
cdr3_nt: TGCGCCAGCAGCCGGCTCGGGACTAGCGGGAGGAATGAGCAGTTCTTC
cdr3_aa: CASSRLGTSGRNEQFF

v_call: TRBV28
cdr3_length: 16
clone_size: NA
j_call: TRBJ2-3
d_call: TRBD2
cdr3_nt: TGTGCCAGCAGTTCCCCTTTAGCGGGAGGCACAGATACGCAGTATTTT
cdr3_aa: CASSSPLAGGTDTQYF

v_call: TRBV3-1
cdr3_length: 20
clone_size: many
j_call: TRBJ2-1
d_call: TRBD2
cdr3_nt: TGTGCCAGCAGCCAAGGACAAGGACTAGCGGGAGCCGCGGAATACAATGAGCAGTTCTTC
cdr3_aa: CASSQGQGLAGAAEYNEQFF

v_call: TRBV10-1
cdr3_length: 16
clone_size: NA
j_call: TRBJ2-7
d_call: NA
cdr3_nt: TGCGCCAGCACCGGGCAGAGGCGAATCGGTCCGTACGAGCAGTACTTC
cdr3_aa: CASTGQRRIGPYEQYF

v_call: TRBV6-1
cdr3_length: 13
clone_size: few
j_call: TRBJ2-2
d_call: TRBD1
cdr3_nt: TGTGCCAGCATCAGGGACAGCCCCGGGGAGCTGTTTTTT
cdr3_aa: CASIRDSPGELFF

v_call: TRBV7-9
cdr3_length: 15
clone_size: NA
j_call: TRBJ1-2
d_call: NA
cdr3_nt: TGTGCCAGCAGCAACAATTTCGACCTGTTCGGGGGCTACACCTTC
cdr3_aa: CASSNNFDLFGGYTF

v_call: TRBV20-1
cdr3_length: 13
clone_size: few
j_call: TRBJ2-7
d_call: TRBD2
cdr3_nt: TGCAGTGCAGCGGGACTAGCGGGGAACGAGCAGTACTTC
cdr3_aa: CSAAGLAGNEQYF

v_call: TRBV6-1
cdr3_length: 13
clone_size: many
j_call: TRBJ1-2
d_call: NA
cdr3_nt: TGTGCCAGCAGTGAAGGGCAGAACTATGGCTACACCTTC
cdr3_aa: CASSEGQNYGYTF

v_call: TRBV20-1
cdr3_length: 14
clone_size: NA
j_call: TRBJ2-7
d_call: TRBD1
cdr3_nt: TGCAGTGCCCACGGGACAGGGGGAACCTACGAGCAGTACTTC
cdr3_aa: CSAHGTGGTYEQYF

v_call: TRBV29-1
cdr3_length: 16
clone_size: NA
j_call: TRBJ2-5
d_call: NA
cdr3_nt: TGCAGCGGATTAGTCAGAGGTTCAGGGGTCCAAGAGACCCAGTACTTC
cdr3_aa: CSGLVRGSGVQETQYF

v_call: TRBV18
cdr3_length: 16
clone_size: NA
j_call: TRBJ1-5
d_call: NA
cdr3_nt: TGTGCCAGCCCACCAGCAGGGGCGGGGGCCAATCAGCCCCAGCATTTT
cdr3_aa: CASPPAGAGANQPQHF

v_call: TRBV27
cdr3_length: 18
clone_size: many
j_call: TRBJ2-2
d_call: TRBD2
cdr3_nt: TGTGCCAGCAGTTTACGGACTAGCGGGAGGGCCCCGGTCGGGGAGCTGTTTTTT
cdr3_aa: CASSLRTSGRAPVGELFF